This T cell receptor beta chain was observed in a study of CD8+ T cells in alopecia areata. Study-wide context: Among treated patients, oral tofacitinib was administered at 5 to 10 mg twice daily.

The study, taken as a whole, reports: Patients shared TCRs less clearly than mice did, possibly for HLA-related reasons. Lesional scalp exceeded normal scalp in clonality, especially in alopecia totalis/universalis.

The authors extracted RNA and reverse transcribed it into cDNA as the sequencing template. Profiled with immunoSEQ multiplex PCR; TCRdb holds only in-frame clones, not every one. Of 170,000 or so clones in the sample, 50% to 60% are singletons; the top ten hold about 15%. Germline CDR1 reads GTSNPN; CDR2 reads SVGIG (reference sequence). V dropped 3 bases and J dropped 8 bases, with 14 bases sitting between them. The CDR3 contains 13 residues. As regards this clone: The antigen is unknown.

The sample in question was CD4+ T cells sorted from blood, obtained at week 0. The rearrangement uses TRBV30 and TRBJ2-1; D tentatively fits TRBD1 or TRBD2 (5 bases each). The receptor was derived from a human donor with alopecia areata. The CDR3 here is CAWRGVPVDEQFF. CDR3 nucleotide sequence: TGTGCCTGGAGGGGGGTCCCAGTCGATGAGCAGTTCTTC.